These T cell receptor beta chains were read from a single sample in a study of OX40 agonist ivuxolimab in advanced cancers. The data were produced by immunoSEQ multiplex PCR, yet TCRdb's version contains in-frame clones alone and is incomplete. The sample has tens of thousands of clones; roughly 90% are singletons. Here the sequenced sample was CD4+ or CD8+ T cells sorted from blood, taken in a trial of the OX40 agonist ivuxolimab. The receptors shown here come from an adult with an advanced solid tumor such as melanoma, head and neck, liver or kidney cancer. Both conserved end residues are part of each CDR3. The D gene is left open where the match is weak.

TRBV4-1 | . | CASSQTPGSYNEQFF
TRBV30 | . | CAWSTQGPYEQYF
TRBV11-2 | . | CASSLEWYRGLSGHEQYF
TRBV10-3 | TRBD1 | CAIRGQGYNQPQHF
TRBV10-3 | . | CAISGGGSNTGELFF
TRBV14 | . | CASSQYRGGTEAFF
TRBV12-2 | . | CASRLTPTSGGGIEQFF
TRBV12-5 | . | CASGWGPSYEQYF
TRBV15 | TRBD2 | CATSTHPLAGTSDTQYF
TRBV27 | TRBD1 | CASSRQGVYNEQFF
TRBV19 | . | CASSPSIGTNQPQHF
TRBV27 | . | CASSWAGTITEAFF
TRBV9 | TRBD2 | CASSPWGGMQETQYF
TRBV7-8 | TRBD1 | CASSWSSQGAESYNSPLHF
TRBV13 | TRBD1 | CASSFGTGNYEQYF
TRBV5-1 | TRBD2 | CASSFVLAGVMTGELFF
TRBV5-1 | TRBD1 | CASSSPGDSSYNEQFF
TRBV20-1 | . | CSAGYGYTF
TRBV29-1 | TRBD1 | CSVLDREYGDTGELFF
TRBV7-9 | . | CASSLPRTGGDEQFF
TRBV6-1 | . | CASSEVGATNEKLFF
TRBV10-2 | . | CASGQGPVDSYGYTF
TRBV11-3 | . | CASSPLGQPPNEQFF
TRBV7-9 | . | CASSLTPGEVEAFF
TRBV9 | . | CASSVDRRSAGNTIYF
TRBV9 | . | CASSWGQDQETQYF
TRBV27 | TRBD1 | CASSLGTGGYNEQFF
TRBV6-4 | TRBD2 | CASRPLPGGALEFF
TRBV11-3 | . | CASANGDEQYF
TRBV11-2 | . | CASSLPSVDKTYEQYF
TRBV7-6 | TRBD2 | CASSLAGLAGGRTSTDTQYF
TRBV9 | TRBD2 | CASSASGGDNTGELFF
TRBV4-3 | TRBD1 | CASSQGQGADEQYF
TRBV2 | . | CASSVDRPYF
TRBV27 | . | CASSLGVNYEQYF
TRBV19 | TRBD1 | CATTAGTGAYEQYF
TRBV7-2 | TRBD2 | CASSSSGGAIDTQYF
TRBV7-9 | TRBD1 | CASSLTGGYQPQHF
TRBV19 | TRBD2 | CASSIMALAGGADTQYF
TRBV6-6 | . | CASSYGGGEFEAFF
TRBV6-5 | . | CASSYGRDTRGDTIYF
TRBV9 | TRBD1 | CASSVEVQGGREKLFF
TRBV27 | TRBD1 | CASSSSQGATDTQYF
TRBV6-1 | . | CASSALIGEPGDSTDTQYF
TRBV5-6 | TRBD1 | CASSYGTGKQPQHF
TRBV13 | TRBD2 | CASSPGGGGIYEQYF
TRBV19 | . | CASSRGEIAYGYTF
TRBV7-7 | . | CASSRTVGSGELFF
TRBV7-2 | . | CASILTDRDPYNEQFF